This T cell receptor (beta chain) came from a study of blood T cell repertoires in COVID-19. Study overall: The samples span acute and convalescent COVID-19 from the United States, Italy and Spain. PBMCs, B-cell-depleted T cells, or T cells provided the cDNA or gDNA that made up the material.

In the original workflow: Amplified reference gene primers provided the basis for estimating nucleated cell counts. TCRdb's table, derived via immunoSEQ multiplex PCR, lists solely in-frame clones and lacks some. The V and J calls and clone size are taken from that table; D and trimming were inferred from the DNA. Among nearly 300,000 clones, roughly 84% were seen once, and the ten largest hold more than 1.1%. The sequenced sample was peripheral blood. The receptor was derived from a human donor with COVID-19, enrolled during active disease. The donor label of this sample is uncertain.

The CDR3 is CASNNIMGNYGYTF. In DNA form, the CDR3 reads TGTGCCAGTAACAACATTATGGGCAACTATGGCTACACCTTC. V usage is TRBV19 and J usage is TRBJ1-2; D gene uncertain. Germline loops: CDR1 LNHDA, CDR2 SQIVND (reference sequence). The CDR3 length is 14 residues. The V gene lost 7 bases and the J gene lost 2 bases, with 14 bases spanning the gap.